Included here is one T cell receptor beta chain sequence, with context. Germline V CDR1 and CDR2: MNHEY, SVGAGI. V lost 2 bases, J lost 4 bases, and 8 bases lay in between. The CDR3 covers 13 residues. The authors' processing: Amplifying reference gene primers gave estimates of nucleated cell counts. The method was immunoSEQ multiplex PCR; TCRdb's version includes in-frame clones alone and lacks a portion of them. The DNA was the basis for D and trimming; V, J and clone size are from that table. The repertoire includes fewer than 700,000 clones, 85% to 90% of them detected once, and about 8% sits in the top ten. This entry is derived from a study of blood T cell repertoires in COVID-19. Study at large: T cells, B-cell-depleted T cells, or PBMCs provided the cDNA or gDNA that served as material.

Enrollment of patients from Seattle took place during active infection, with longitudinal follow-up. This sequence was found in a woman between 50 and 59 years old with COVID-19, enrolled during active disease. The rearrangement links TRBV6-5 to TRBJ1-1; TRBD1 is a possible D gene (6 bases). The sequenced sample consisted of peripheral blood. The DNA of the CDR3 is TGTGCCAGCAGTTACGAGACAGGCACTGAAGCTTTCTTT. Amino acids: CASSYETGTEAFF.